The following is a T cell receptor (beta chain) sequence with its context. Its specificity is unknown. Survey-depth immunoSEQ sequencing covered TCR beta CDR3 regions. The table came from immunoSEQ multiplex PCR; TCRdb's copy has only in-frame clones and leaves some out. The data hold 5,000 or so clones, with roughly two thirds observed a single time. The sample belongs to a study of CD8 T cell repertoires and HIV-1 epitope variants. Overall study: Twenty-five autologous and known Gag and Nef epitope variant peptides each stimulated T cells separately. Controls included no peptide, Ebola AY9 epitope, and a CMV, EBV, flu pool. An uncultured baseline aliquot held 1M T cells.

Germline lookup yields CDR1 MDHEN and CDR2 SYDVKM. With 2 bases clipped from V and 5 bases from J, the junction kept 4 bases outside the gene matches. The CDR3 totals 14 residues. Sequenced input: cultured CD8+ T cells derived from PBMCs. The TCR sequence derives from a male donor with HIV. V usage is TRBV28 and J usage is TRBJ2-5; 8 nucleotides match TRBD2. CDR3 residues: CASSLRTSIETQYF. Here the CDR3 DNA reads TGTGCCAGCAGTTTACGGACTAGCATTGAGACCCAGTACTTC.